The 14 T cell receptor beta chains listed next were all sequenced from one sample in a study of blood T cell repertoires in COVID-19. Data came from immunoSEQ multiplex PCR; TCRdb stores just in-frame clones and leaves some out. The table has under 500,000 clones, around nine tenths seen once. Sequencing was done on a sample of PBMCs or T cells enriched from blood (not recorded which). The receptors stem from a woman between 18 and 29 years old with acute COVID-19.

The genes are TRBV5-1 and TRBJ2-7, with a weak D call TRBD2 (6 bases). CDR1 and CDR2 from the germline V gene are SGHRS and YFSETQ. Deletions cut 7 bases from V and 0 bases from J, with 14 bases between. CDR3 length: 14 amino acids. CDR3 DNA: TGCGCCAGCGGTTGGGACGGGAGCTCCTACGAGCAGTACTTC. It translates to CASGWDGSSYEQYF.

This clone came up a few times. V is TRBV29-1 and J is TRBJ1-5, with D possibly being TRBD1 (6 bases). The germline CDR1 and CDR2 sequences are SQVTM and ANQGSEA. V was shortened by 4 bases and J by 8 bases, with 12 bases between the two germline ends. CDR3 length equals 12 residues. The CDR3 spells CSVVEGGKPQHF. Here the CDR3 DNA reads TGCAGCGTTGTTGAAGGGGGTAAGCCCCAGCATTTT.

V gene TRBV20-1 combines with J gene TRBJ1-5; TRBD1 might be the D (6 bases). V gave up 3 bases and J gave up 2 bases, with 14 bases separating them. The CDR3 consists of 15 residues. In germline, CDR1 is DFQATT, CDR2 SNEGSKA (reference sequence). The DNA for the CDR3 is TGCAGTGCTAGTGCGACAGGTGGCGGCAATCAGCCCCAGCATTTT. Translated: CSASATGGGNQPQHF.

The V and J genes are TRBV9 and TRBJ2-1; D is unresolved. The CDR3 runs 11 residues. V was shortened by 3 bases and J by 5 bases, with 3 bases between the two germline ends. Germline loops: CDR1 SGDLS, CDR2 YYNGEE. The CDR3 loop reads CASSADNEQFF. The CDR3, as DNA: TGTGCCAGCAGCGCCGACAATGAGCAGTTCTTC. The full variable domain, rest sourced from reference TRBV9 and TRBJ2-1, is DSGVTQTPKHLITATGQRVTLRCSPRSGDLSVYWYQQSLDQGLQFLIQYYNGEERAKGNILERFSAQQFPDLHSELNLSSLELGDSALYFCASSADNEQFFGPGTRLTVL.

This clone was counted a single time. This chain links TRBV19 with TRBJ2-2; 8 bases are a match to TRBD1. The CDR3 sequence is 15 residues long. V trimming: 9 bases; J trimming: 1 base; junction bases outside the gene matches: 7. CDR1 is LNHDA and CDR2 is SQIVND in the germline V gene (reference sequence). CDR3 sequence (DNA): TGTGCCAGCAGAACCGGGACAGGGAACACCGGGGAGCTGTTTTTT. This codes for CASRTGTGNTGELFF.

This clone was picked up a small number of times. CDR3 residues: CASSLAGGGQPQHF. CDR3 DNA: TGTGCCAGCAGTTTAGCAGGGGGCGGTCAGCCCCAGCATTTT. The chain carries TRBV28 and TRBJ1-5; TRBD1 aligns across 8 bases. CDR1 and CDR2 from the germline V gene are MDHEN and SYDVKM. CDR3 length equals 14 residues. The V and J ends lost 2 bases and 6 bases, in that order; junction bases with no gene match: 3.

This chain joins TRBV11-2 and TRBJ1-6; the D gene is possibly TRBD1 (6 bases). Between the trimmed V and J ends, which lost 3 bases and 3 bases, there was a span of 9 bases. Per germline, CDR1 SGHAT and CDR2 FQNNGV. This CDR3 contains 15 residues. This chain's CDR3 is CASSFGGGYNSPLHF. The CDR3 DNA reads TGTGCCAGCAGCTTTGGGGGCGGCTATAATTCACCCCTCCACTTT.

The gene calls are TRBV13 and TRBJ2-3, with 12 bases matching TRBD2. Trimming cost V 1 base and J 6 bases; bases outside gene matches: 11. The CDR3 contains 18 residues. Looked up from germline, CDR1 is PRHDT and CDR2 is FYEKMQ (reference sequence). This CDR3 reads CASSLVALLAGGADTQYF. The CDR3 nucleotides read TGTGCCAGCAGCTTAGTGGCCCTACTAGCGGGGGGTGCCGATACGCAGTATTTT.

The CDR3 sequence: CASSRDGSSYNEQFF. The CDR3 DNA is TGTGCCAGCAGCCGCGACGGGAGCTCCTACAATGAGCAGTTCTTC. J is TRBJ2-1 and V is TRBV28; D is perhaps TRBD2 (6 bases). Trimming left V 6 bases short and J 0 bases short, with 12 bases between. Germline V lookup: CDR1 MDHEN, CDR2 SYDVKM. The length of the CDR3 is 15 residues.

The CDR3 spells CASSLFGLTTGELFF. Here the CDR3 DNA reads TGTGCCAGCAGCTTGTTTGGACTTACCACCGGGGAGCTGTTTTTT. The chain has TRBV5-4 and TRBJ2-2, with D perhaps matching TRBD2 (5 bases). This CDR3 spans 15 amino acids. Looked up from germline, CDR1 is SGHNT and CDR2 is YYREEE (reference sequence). V gave up 1 base and J gave up 4 bases, with 11 bases separating them.

The chain recombines TRBV10-3 with TRBJ1-5; TRBD1 matches 9 bases. Trimming took 2 bases from V and 5 from J; bases not matched to a gene: 4. There are 15 residues in the CDR3. The V gene's germline CDR1 is ENHRY and CDR2 SYGVKD. The CDR3 protein is CAISEDRGDDQPQHF. DNA of the CDR3: TGTGCCATCAGTGAGGACAGGGGGGACGATCAGCCCCAGCATTTT.

The table lists this clone with a count of one. The rearrangement uses TRBV7-2 and TRBJ2-3; D unresolved. Germline lookup yields CDR1 SGHTA and CDR2 FQGNSA. The CDR3 is 14 residues long. Trimming left V 5 bases short and J 6 bases short, with 15 bases between. In nucleotides, the CDR3 is TGTGCCAGCAGCCCTTCATCAGGTCCGGATACGCAGTATTTT. Translating it yields CASSPSSGPDTQYF. The variable domain in full, with the rest retrieved from reference TRBV7-2 and TRBJ2-3, is GAGVSQSPSNKVTEKGKDVELRCDPISGHTALYWYRQSLGQGLEFLIYFQGNSAPDKSGLPSDRFSAERTGGSVSTLTIQRTQQEDSAVYLCASSPSSGPDTQYFGPGTRLTVL.

The CDR3 spells CASSFSGTGLYEQYF. The CDR3 DNA reads as TGTGCCAGCAGTTTCTCCGGGACAGGGTTATACGAGCAGTACTTC. The chain has TRBV27 and TRBJ2-7, with TRBD1 identical over 9 bases. J lost 4 bases, V lost 3 bases, and 7 bases had no gene match. Per the germline V gene, CDR1 is MNHEY and CDR2 is SMNVEV (reference sequence). The CDR3 has 15 amino acids.

The chain uses TRBV14 and TRBJ2-1, with 10 bases identical to TRBD1. V shed 3 bases and J 4 bases; nucleotides not matched to a gene: 3. The CDR3 runs 15 residues. Germline V gene sequence: CDR1 SGHDN, CDR2 FVKESK. Here the CDR3 DNA reads TGTGCCAGCAGCCACCCGGGACAGGGGTACAATGAGCAGTTCTTC. It specifies CASSHPGQGYNEQFF.